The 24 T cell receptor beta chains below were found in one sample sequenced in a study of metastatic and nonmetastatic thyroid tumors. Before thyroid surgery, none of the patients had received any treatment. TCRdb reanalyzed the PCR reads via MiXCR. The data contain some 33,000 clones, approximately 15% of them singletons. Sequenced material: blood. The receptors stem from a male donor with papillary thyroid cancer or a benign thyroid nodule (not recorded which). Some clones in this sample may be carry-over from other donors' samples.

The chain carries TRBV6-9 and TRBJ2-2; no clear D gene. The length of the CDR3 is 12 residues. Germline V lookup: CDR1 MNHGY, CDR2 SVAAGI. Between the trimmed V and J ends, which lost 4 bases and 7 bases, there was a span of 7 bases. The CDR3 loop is CASSCSHGELFF. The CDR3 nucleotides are TGTGCCAGCAGTTGTAGTCACGGGGAGCTGTTTTTT.

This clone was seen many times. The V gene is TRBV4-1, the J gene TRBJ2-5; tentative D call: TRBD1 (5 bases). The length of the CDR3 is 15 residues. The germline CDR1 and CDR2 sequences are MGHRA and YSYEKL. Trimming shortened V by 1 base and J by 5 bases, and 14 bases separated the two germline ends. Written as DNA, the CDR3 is TGCGCCAGCAGCCAAGGGGGCGCTGCAGGGGAGACCCAGTACTTC. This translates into CASSQGGAAGETQYF.

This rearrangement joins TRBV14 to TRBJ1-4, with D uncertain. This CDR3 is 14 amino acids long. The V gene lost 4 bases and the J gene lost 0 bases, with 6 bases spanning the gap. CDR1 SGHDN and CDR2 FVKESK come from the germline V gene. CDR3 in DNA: TGTGCCAGCAGCCCCGATGCAACTAATGAAAAACTGTTTTTT. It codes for CASSPDATNEKLFF.

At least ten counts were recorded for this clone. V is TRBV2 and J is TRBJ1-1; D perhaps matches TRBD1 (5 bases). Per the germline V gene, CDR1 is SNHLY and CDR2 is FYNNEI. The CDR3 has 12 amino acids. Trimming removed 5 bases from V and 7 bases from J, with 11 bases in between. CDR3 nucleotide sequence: TGTGCCAGCAGTACCACAGGAAATGAAGCTTTCTTT. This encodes CASSTTGNEAFF.

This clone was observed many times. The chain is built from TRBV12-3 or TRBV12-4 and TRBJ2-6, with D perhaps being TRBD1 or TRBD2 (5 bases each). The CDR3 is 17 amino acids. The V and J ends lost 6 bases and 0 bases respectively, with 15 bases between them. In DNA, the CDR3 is TGTGCCAGCAGAGCCCCGGGACCTCTCTCTGGGGCCAACGTCCTGACTTTC. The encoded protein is CASRAPGPLSGANVLTF.

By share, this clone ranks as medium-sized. The CDR3 protein is CASSLNTGELFF. In nucleotides, the CDR3 is TGTGCCAGCAGCCTCAACACCGGGGAGCTGTTTTTT. The genes are TRBV12-3 or TRBV12-4 and TRBJ2-2, with no clear D. With 6 bases removed from V and 2 bases from J, the gap between germline ends came to 4 bases. The CDR3 is 12 amino acids.

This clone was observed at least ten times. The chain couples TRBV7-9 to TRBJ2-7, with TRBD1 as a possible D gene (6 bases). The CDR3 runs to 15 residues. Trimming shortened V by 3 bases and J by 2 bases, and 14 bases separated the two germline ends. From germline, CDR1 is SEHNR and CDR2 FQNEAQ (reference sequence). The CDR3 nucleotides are TGTGCCAGCAGCTTCGGGGCAGGGGCCACCTACGAGCAGTACTTC. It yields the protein CASSFGAGATYEQYF.

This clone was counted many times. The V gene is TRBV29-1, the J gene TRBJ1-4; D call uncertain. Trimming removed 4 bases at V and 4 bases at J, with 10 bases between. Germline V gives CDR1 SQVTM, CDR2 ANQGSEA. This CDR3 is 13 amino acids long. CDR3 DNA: TGCAGCGTTGTGATAGGGAGTAATGAAAAACTGTTTTTT. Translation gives CSVVIGSNEKLFF.

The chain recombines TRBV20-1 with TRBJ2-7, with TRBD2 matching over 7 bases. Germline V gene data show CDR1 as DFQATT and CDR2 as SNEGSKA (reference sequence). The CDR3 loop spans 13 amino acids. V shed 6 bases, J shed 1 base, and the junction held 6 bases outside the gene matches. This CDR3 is CSAVGGWSYEQYF. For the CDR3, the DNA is TGCAGTGCCGTGGGGGGGTGGTCCTACGAGCAGTACTTC.

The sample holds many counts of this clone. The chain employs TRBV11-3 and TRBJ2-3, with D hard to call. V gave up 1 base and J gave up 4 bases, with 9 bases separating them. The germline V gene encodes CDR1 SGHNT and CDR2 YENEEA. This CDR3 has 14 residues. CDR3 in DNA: TGTGCCAGCAGCTTAGGCGTGAGTCCAGATACGCAGTATTTT. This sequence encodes CASSLGVSPDTQYF.

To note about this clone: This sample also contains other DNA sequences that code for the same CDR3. The CDR3 nucleotides read TGTGCCAGCAGGACCGGGACAGGGGGGACTGAAGCTTTCTTT. Its translation is CASRTGTGGTEAFF. The chain is built from TRBV6-1 and TRBJ1-1; 11 bases match TRBD1. There are 14 residues in the CDR3. J was trimmed by 5 bases and V by 6 bases; bases with no gene match: 5. Germline lookup yields CDR1 MNHNS and CDR2 SASEGT.

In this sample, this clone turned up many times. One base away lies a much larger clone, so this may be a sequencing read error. CDR3: CASSLSLTGGTDTQYF. CDR3 DNA: TGTGCCAGCAGTTTATCGTTGACAGGGGGCACAGATACGCAGTATTTT. This chain connects TRBV27 to TRBJ2-3; TRBD1 matches at 8 bases. CDR3 size: 16 residues. Germline V gives CDR1 MNHEY, CDR2 SMNVEV (reference sequence). The V gene end was trimmed by 0 bases and the J gene end by 1 base; junction bases not matched to a gene: 3.

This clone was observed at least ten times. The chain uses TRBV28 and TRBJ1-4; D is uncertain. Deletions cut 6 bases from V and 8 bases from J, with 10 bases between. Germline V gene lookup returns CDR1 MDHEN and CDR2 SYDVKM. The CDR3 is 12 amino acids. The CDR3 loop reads CASSKDPEKLFF. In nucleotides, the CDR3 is TGTGCCAGCAGCAAAGACCCGGAAAAACTGTTTTTT.

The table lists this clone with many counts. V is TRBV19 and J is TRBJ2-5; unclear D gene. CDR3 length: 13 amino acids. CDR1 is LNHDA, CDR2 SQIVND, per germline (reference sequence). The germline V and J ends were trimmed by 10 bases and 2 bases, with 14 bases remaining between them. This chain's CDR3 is CATAPDEQETQYF. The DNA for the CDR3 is TGTGCCACCGCGCCAGACGAACAAGAGACCCAGTACTTC.

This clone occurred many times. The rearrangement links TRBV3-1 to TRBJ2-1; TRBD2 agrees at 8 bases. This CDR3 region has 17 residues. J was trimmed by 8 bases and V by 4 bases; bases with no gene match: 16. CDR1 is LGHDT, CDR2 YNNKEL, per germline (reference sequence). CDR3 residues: CASSRRVAGTAGDEQFF. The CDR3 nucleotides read TGTGCCAGCAGCCGCCGGGTAGCGGGGACCGCCGGTGATGAGCAGTTCTTC.

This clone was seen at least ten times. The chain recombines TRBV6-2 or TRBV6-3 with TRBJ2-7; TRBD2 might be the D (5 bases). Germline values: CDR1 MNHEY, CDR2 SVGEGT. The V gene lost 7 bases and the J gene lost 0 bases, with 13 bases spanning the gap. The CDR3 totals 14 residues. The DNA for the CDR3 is TGTGCCAGCACGGCGAGGAGGAGCTCCTACGAGCAGTACTTC. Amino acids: CASTARRSSYEQYF.

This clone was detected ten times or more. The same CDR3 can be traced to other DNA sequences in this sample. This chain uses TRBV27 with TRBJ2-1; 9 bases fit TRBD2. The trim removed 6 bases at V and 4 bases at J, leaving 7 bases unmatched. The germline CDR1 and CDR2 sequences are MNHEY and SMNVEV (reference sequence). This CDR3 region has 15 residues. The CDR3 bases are TGTGCCAGCAGCCCGACTAGCGGAGATTACAATGAGCAGTTCTTC. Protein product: CASSPTSGDYNEQFF.

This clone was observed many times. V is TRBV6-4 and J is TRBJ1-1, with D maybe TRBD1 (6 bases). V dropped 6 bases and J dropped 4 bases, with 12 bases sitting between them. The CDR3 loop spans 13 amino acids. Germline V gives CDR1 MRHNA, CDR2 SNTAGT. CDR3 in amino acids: CASRKQGGTEAFF. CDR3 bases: TGTGCCAGCAGAAAACAGGGCGGCACTGAAGCTTTCTTT.

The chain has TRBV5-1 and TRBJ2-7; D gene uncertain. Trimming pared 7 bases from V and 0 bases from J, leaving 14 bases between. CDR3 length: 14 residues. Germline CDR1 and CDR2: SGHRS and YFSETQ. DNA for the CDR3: TGCGCCAGCTGCGTGTGCGGCAGCTCCTACGAGCAGTACTTC. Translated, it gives CASCVCGSSYEQYF.

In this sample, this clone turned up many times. DNA of the CDR3: TGTGCCAGCAGCGCCTCACAGGGGGTAACAGATACGCAGTATTTT. It yields the protein CASSASQGVTDTQYF. V is TRBV5-4 and J is TRBJ2-3; TRBD1 aligns across 8 bases. There are 15 residues in the CDR3. V lost 4 bases and J lost 3; bases outside the gene matches: 7. The germline gives CDR1 SGHNT, CDR2 YYREEE (reference sequence).

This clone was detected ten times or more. The CDR3 coding sequence is TGTGCCAGCTCACTTACAGGGAAAGATACGCAGTATTTT. Its translation is CASSLTGKDTQYF. This sequence joins TRBV18 and TRBJ2-3; TRBD1 might be the D (6 bases). Germline assignment: CDR1 KGHSH and CDR2 LQKENI. This CDR3 region has 13 residues. V dropped 4 bases and J dropped 5 bases, with 10 bases sitting between them.

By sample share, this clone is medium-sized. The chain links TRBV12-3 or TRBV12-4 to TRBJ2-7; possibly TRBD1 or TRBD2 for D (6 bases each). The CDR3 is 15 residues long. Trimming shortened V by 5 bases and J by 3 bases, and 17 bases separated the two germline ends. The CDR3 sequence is CASSPRGASGYEQYF. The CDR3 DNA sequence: TGTGCCAGCAGTCCAAGGGGGGCCTCCGGCTACGAGCAGTACTTC.

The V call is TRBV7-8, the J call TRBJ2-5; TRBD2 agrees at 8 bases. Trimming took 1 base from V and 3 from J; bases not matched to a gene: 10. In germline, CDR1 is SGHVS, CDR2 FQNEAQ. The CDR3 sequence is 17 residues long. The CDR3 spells CASSLGCPSGGEETQYF. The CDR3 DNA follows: TGTGCCAGCAGCTTAGGTTGCCCTTCGGGGGGGGAAGAGACCCAGTACTTC.

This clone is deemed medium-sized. The CDR3 protein is CATSRGLDRDYEQYF. CDR3 DNA sequence: TGTGCCACCAGCAGAGGGCTGGACAGGGATTACGAGCAGTACTTC. This chain links TRBV15 with TRBJ2-7; 8 nucleotides align to TRBD1. V was clipped by 1 base and J by 4 bases; unmatched bases: 6. Germline V lookup: CDR1 LNHNV, CDR2 YYDKDF (reference sequence). The CDR3 loop spans 15 amino acids. Combining the CDR3 with reference TRBV15 and TRBJ2-7 gives the whole variable domain DAMVIQNPRYQVTQFGKPVTLSCSQTLNHNVMYWYQQKSSQAPKLLFHYYDKDFNNEADTPDNFQSRRPNTSFCFLDIRSPGLGDTAMYLCATSRGLDRDYEQYFGPGTRLTVT.